The clone carrying this T cell receptor (beta chain) occurred many times. Its antigen is currently unknown. From germline, CDR1 is DFQATT and CDR2 SNEGSKA (reference sequence). The CDR3 runs 12 residues. V lost 7 bases and J 4 bases, leaving 14 bases between the germline ends. By 5'RACE with 10-nucleotide random UMIs, the cDNA was made. TCRdb re-called the 5' RACE reads through MiXCR, storing one row per CDR3 protein. The repertoire has some 45,000 distinct CDR3 sequences, around 12% of them found once; the top ten carry 3.5% to 5%. These data originate in a study of neurological immune-mediated disorders. General observations from the study: Private repertoires in all groups were suggested by the absence of shared CDR3 amino acid sequences among expanded clones across subjects. HTLV-1-associated myelopathy had the most TCR clonal expansion, and multiple sclerosis had the least, less than healthy controls.

Specified time point: longitudinal time-point 2. The source is a male donor with HTLV-1-associated myelopathy (HAM/TSP). The sequencing input was PBMCs. This chain uses TRBV20-1 with TRBJ2-7; maybe TRBD1 (6 bases). Here the CDR3 reads CSVPGTPYEQYF. In DNA, the CDR3 is TGCAGTGTTCCAGGGACACCTTACGAGCAGTACTTC.